This T cell receptor beta chain was sequenced for a study of T cells in Graves' hyperthyroidism and ophthalmopathy. The V segment lost 1 base and the J segment 2 bases; nucleotides outside the gene matches: 4. Germline loops: CDR1 MGHRA, CDR2 YSYEKL. This CDR3 has 15 residues. There are a few counts of this clonotype. The investigators amplified TCR beta CDR3 regions from RNA transcripts. An initial round of RT-PCR targeting the TCR CDR3 relied on the HTBI primer set. TCRdb re-derived calls from the multiplex PCR reads in MiXCR, one entry per CDR3 protein. The table lists about 640,000 distinct CDR3 sequences, around 20% of them singletons.

Sequencing was carried out using blood. The receptor was isolated from a man younger than 45 with Graves' ophthalmopathy. V gene TRBV4-1 combines with J gene TRBJ2-7, with 8 bases matching TRBD2. DNA of the CDR3: TGCGCCAGCAGCCAAGGGACTAGCTCGGCCTACGAGCAGTACTTC. It translates to CASSQGTSSAYEQYF.